This record looks at one T cell receptor (beta chain) sequence and its context. The antigen remains unidentified. Germline V gives CDR1 LNHDA, CDR2 SQIVND (reference sequence). Unmatched junction bases numbered 3, after V lost 5 bases and J lost 4 bases. The CDR3 has 13 residues. The sample originates from a study of cytomegalovirus exposure and HLA in healthy donors. Study-wide points: The study found most TCR sequences rare, yet found some public TCRs in many donors. TCR beta chains numbering more than 150 were designated cytomegalovirus-associated. In a later analysis, HLA-associated TCR beta chains were more clonally expanded than equally common others.

PCR involved 60 Vbeta and 13 Jbeta primers. TCRdb's copy holds only in-frame clones and misses some; the assay was immunoSEQ multiplex PCR. The table lists about 94,000 clones, more than 75% of them singletons, with about 9.4% in the top ten. The receptor was isolated from a human donor in good health. The sequenced sample consisted of PBMCs. This chain connects TRBV19 to TRBJ1-2; 8 bases are shared with TRBD1. CDR3 sequence: CASSPTGGYGYTF. CDR3 nucleotides: TGTGCCAGTAGTCCTACAGGGGGCTATGGCTACACCTTC.